This record concerns one T cell receptor (beta chain) sequence. Compared with germline, one end of the junction differs, possibly owing to a read error. This sample was taken from a study of molecular identifiers for immune sequencing clone quantification. The CDR3 sequence is 13 residues long. CDR1 and CDR2 from the germline V gene are SGHTA and FQGTGA. MiXCR, applied by TCRdb to the PCR reads, yields one record per CDR3 protein. The table lists 7,500 to 9,500 distinct CDR3 sequences, under 15% of them singletons. This receptor was obtained from a human donor in good health. Some libraries in this study had Jurkat cell RNA spiked in. Sequences were obtained from naive CD8+ T cells from blood, with Jurkat cell RNA spiked in. Subset indicated: FACS-sorted CD8+CD4-CCR7+CD45RA+ naive T cells. The V and J genes are TRBV7-3 and TRBJ1-1, with a tentative D call TRBD1 (5 bases). This CDR3 is CASSLTGTTEASF. CDR3 sequence (DNA): TGTGCCAGCAGCCTCACAGGTACCACTGAAGCTTCCTTC. Using reference TRBV7-3 and TRBJ1-1 for the parts outside the CDR3, the full variable domain is GAGVSQTPSNKVTEKGKYVELRCDPISGHTALYWYRQSLGQGPEFLIYFQGTGAADDSGLPNDRFFAVRPEGSVSTLKIQRTERGDSAVYLCASSLTGTTEASFGQGTRLTVV.